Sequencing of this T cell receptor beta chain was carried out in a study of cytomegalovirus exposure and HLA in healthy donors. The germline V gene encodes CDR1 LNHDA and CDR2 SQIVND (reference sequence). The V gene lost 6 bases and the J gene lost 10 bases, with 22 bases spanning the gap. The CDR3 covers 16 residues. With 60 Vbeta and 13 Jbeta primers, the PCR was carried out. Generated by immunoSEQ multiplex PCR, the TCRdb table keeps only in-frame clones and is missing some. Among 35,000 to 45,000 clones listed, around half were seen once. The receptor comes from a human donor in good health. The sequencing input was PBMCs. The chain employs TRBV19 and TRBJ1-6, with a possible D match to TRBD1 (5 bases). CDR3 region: CASRSTDTVLRSPLHF. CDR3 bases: TGTGCCAGTAGATCCACGGACACGGTTTTGAGGTCACCCCTCCACTTT.